A single T cell receptor (beta chain) is shown here with its context. Per the germline V gene, CDR1 is SGHVS and CDR2 is FNYEAQ. This CDR3 is built from 16 residues. V shed 2 bases, J shed 5 bases, and the junction held 9 bases outside the gene matches. These data originate in a study of blood T cell repertoires in COVID-19. Study details: Whether acute or convalescent, the COVID-19 samples came from the United States, Italy and Spain. The analysed material was cDNA or gDNA that came from T cells, B-cell-depleted T cells, or PBMCs.

Study members were between about 18 and 95 years old and lived in 24 US regions. The study assigned cohorts using participant-reported clinical history. TCRdb's copy holds only in-frame clones and misses some; the assay was immunoSEQ multiplex PCR. The sample has roughly 330,000 clones, about 87% seen once; the top ten hold less than 6.5%. The chain links TRBV7-6 to TRBJ2-5, with 9 bases fitting TRBD2. The sample consisted of PBMCs or T cells enriched from blood (not recorded which). This clonotype originated in a man between 25 and 39 years old who had recovered from COVID-19. The CDR3 coding sequence is TGTGCCAGCAGCTTATCTGCGGGGGGGCCGGGGGAGACCCAGTACTTC. This gives the protein CASSLSAGGPGETQYF.